Each of the 21 T cell receptor beta chains below was sequenced from the same sample in a study of tumor and adjacent non-tumor tissue in lung cancer. Three rounds of nested PCR, following a modified ARM-PCR protocol, produced the TCRbeta library. Each CDR3 protein gets one entry after TCRdb re-called the multiplex PCR reads with MiXCR. The repertoire includes 65,000 to 70,000 distinct CDR3 sequences, about 61% of them detected once, and around 20% sits in the top ten. No cell sorting was done before RNA was extracted from the tissue. The sample comprised lung tumor tissue. Receptor source: a man aged 45-60 years with non-small cell lung cancer.

The gene calls are TRBV30 and TRBJ1-5; 7 nucleotides align to TRBD1. V was pared by 4 bases and J by 4 bases, with 4 bases of the junction left unmatched. CDR3 length: 13 amino acids. The germline CDR1 and CDR2 sequences are GTSNPN and SVGIG (reference sequence). CDR3 coding DNA: TGTGCCTGGAACCAGGGGGGGAATCAGCCCCAGCATTTT. It yields the protein CAWNQGGNQPQHF. Looking up the rest from reference TRBV30 and TRBJ1-5 gives the full variable domain: SQTIHQWPATLVQPVGSPLSLECTVEGTSNPNLYWYRQAAGRGLQLLFYSVGIGQISSEVPQNLSASRPQDRQFILSSKKLLLSDSGFYLCAWNQGGNQPQHFGDGTRLSIL.

This clonotype was seen once. CDR3 in amino acids: CAISEGKISGRAWEQFF. In DNA, the CDR3 is TGTGCCATCAGTGAGGGTAAGATTAGCGGGAGGGCCTGGGAGCAGTTCTTC. The rearrangement uses TRBV10-3 and TRBJ2-1, with TRBD2 matching 11 bases. From germline, CDR1 is ENHRY and CDR2 SYGVKD. The CDR3 has 17 residues. Unmatched junction bases numbered 13, after V lost 2 bases and J lost 10 bases.

The chain recombines TRBV28 with TRBJ2-5; 9 bases map to TRBD1. The germline gives CDR1 MDHEN, CDR2 SYDVKM. CDR3 length: 14 amino acids. The V gene end was trimmed by 6 bases and the J gene end by 13 bases; junction bases not matched to a gene: 15. The CDR3 sequence: CASSPTTGGPARYF. The DNA of the CDR3 is TGTGCCAGCAGCCCCACCACAGGGGGCCCCGCCCGGTACTTC.

Comments on this clonotype: It may be a read error: a sequence one base away is much more abundant. The chain uses TRBV11-2 and TRBJ2-2, with D hard to call. The CDR3 runs 16 residues. The germline gives CDR1 SGHAT, CDR2 FQNNGV. CDR3 region: CASNLSLGGKSGELFF. In DNA, the CDR3 is TGTGCCAGCAACTTATCTCTCGGTGGAAAGTCCGGGGAGCTGTTTTTT. The entire variable domain, with the rest obtained from reference TRBV11-2 and TRBJ2-2, is as follows: EAGVAQSPRYKIIEKRQSVAFWCNPISGHATLYWYQQILGQGPKLLIQFQNNGVVDDSQLPKDRFSAERLKGVDSTLKIQPAKLEDSAVYLCASNLSLGGKSGELFFGEGSRLTVL.

Of note for this clonotype: The junction does not match germline at one end; this may be a read error. The V and J genes are TRBV6-5 and TRBJ1-1; the D is unclear. This CDR3 has 14 amino acids. Germline assignment: CDR1 MNHEY and CDR2 SVGAGI. For the CDR3, the DNA is TGTGCCAGCAGTTTTGAGACACATCCCACTGAAGCTCTCTTT. It translates to CASSFETHPTEALF.

Regarding this clonotype: This may be a read error: a much more frequent sequence differs by one nucleotide. V is TRBV5-1 and J is TRBJ2-2, with 7 bases aligning to TRBD1. The length of the CDR3 is 14 residues. The germline V gene encodes CDR1 SGHRS and CDR2 YFSETQ. With 4 bases clipped from V and 5 bases from J, the junction kept 5 bases outside the gene matches. The CDR3: CASSIGQVTGELFF. Written as DNA, the CDR3 is TGCGCCAGCAGCATCGGACAGGTGACCGGGGAGCTGTTTTTT.

Points on this clonotype: Mismatch with germline at one junction end may stem from a read error. The genes are TRBV6-5 and TRBJ2-7, with D perhaps TRBD2 (6 bases). This CDR3 contains 16 residues. CDR1 is MNHEY and CDR2 is SVGAGI in the germline V gene. The CDR3 sequence is CASSYSGLGLPYGQYF. CDR3 sequence (DNA): TGTGCCAGCAGTTACTCAGGGTTGGGACTTCCATACGGGCAGTACTTC.

The rearrangement joins TRBV6-6 to TRBJ1-1; 10 nucleotides align to TRBD1. The CDR3 contains 14 residues. Germline lookup yields CDR1 MNHNY and CDR2 SVGAGI (reference sequence). CDR3 bases: TGTGCATGCAGTTACGACAGGGGGCGAACTAAAGCTTTCTTT. Protein product: CACSYDRGRTKAFF.

In regard to this clonotype: A much more abundant neighbour one base away suggests this may be a read error. The CDR3 loop is CATSDCSRGQETQYF. The DNA of the CDR3 is TGTGCCACCAGTGATTGTTCGAGGGGACAAGAGACCCAGTACTTC. The chain recombines TRBV24-1 with TRBJ2-5, with D tentatively TRBD1 or TRBD2 (5 bases each). CDR3 length: 15 amino acids. Trimming removed 2 bases from V and 2 bases from J, with 11 bases in between. From germline, CDR1 is KGHDR and CDR2 SFDVKD.

This clonotype was counted only a few times. A much larger clone lies a single base off, so this may be a read error. The chain links TRBV5-6 to TRBJ2-3, with TRBD1 identical over 7 bases. CDR1 and CDR2 (germline): SGHDT, YYEEEE. J gave up 8 bases and V 5 bases, and 5 bases lay outside the gene matches. The CDR3 consists of 12 residues. For the CDR3, the DNA is TGTGCCAGCAGGATCCGACAGGGTACGCAGTATTTT. It is translated as CASRIRQGTQYF.

The chain employs TRBV5-1 and TRBJ1-1; weak D call: TRBD1 (6 bases). Germline V gene sequence: CDR1 SGHRS, CDR2 YFSETQ. V lost 3 bases and J lost 6, with 12 bases in between. CDR3 length equals 13 residues. The CDR3 bases are TGCGCCAGCAGCTCTTTACAGGGAGCTGAAGCTTTCTTT. It yields the protein CASSSLQGAEAFF.

V gene TRBV10-1 combines with J gene TRBJ2-3, with a weak D call TRBD2 (5 bases). Germline V lookup: CDR1 WNHNN, CDR2 SYGVQD (reference sequence). The ends were cut back, 4 bases at V and 0 bases at J, with 11 bases in the middle. The CDR3 covers 15 residues. Here the CDR3 reads CASSGRAASTDTQYF. In DNA, the CDR3 is TGCGCCAGCAGTGGGAGAGCGGCGAGCACAGATACGCAGTATTTT.

This clonotype was counted many times. The rearrangement joins TRBV24-1 to TRBJ1-2, with 7 bases identical to TRBD1. In germline, CDR1 is KGHDR, CDR2 SFDVKD. The CDR3 has 16 amino acids. V shed 3 bases, J shed 4 bases, and the junction held 10 bases outside the gene matches. CDR3: CATSDGGTARSYGYTF. In DNA form, the CDR3 reads TGTGCCACCAGTGATGGGGGGACAGCTAGGAGCTATGGCTACACCTTC.

This clonotype was observed a handful of times. This could be a read error, since a much larger clone is one nucleotide away. The chain recombines TRBV20-1 with TRBJ2-1, with D tentatively TRBD2 (7 bases). The germline V gene encodes CDR1 DFQATT and CDR2 SNEGSKA (reference sequence). V gave up 1 base and J gave up 8 bases, with 15 bases separating them. This CDR3 region has 14 residues. CDR3 region: CSARGGGGGYEQFF. CDR3 DNA sequence: TGCAGTGCTAGAGGGGGCGGGGGCGGGTATGAGCAGTTCTTC.

Regarding this clonotype: The junction departs from the called germline gene at one end, perhaps through a read error. The V gene is TRBV13, the J gene TRBJ2-2; no definite D call. CDR1 and CDR2 (germline): PRHDT, FYEKMQ (reference sequence). The CDR3 consists of 13 residues. CDR3 coding DNA: TGCACCAGCAGCCTAAGGAACACCGGGGAGCTGTTTTTT. Residues: CTSSLRNTGELFF.

This clonotype was observed a single time. A much larger clonotype is one base distant, so this may be a read error. The chain links TRBV5-5 to TRBJ2-2; D gene ambiguous. Germline V gives CDR1 SGHKS, CDR2 YYEKEE (reference sequence). The CDR3 length is 17 residues. The V and J ends lost 4 bases and 2 bases respectively, with 18 bases between them. This CDR3 reads CASSRHSGQANTGELFF. The CDR3 DNA reads TGTGCCAGCAGCCGACACTCTGGGCAAGCCAACACCGGGGAGCTGTTTTTT.

At least ten counts were recorded for this clonotype. J is TRBJ2-1 and V is TRBV6-6; TRBD2 agrees at 10 bases. The J segment lost 2 bases and the V segment lost 9 bases, leaving 4 bases of the junction unmatched. Germline CDR1 is MNHNY and CDR2 is SVGAGI (reference sequence). CDR3 length equals 14 residues. The CDR3 loop reads CASKAGGAYNEQFF. In DNA form, the CDR3 reads TGTGCCAGTAAAGCGGGAGGGGCCTACAATGAGCAGTTCTTC.

This clonotype has at least ten counts. The chain joins TRBV20-1 to TRBJ2-5; D may be TRBD2 (6 bases). The CDR3 runs to 15 residues. Trimming removed 0 bases at V and 5 bases at J, with 16 bases between. The germline gives CDR1 DFQATT, CDR2 SNEGSKA (reference sequence). The CDR3 sequence is CSARDPGVPRETQYF. The CDR3 DNA sequence: TGCAGTGCTAGAGATCCGGGGGTGCCAAGGGAGACCCAGTACTTC.

This sequence joins TRBV6-1 and TRBJ1-5; maybe TRBD1 (5 bases). This CDR3 is built from 16 residues. The ends were cut back, 7 bases at V and 7 bases at J, with 23 bases in the middle. Looked up from germline, CDR1 is MNHNS and CDR2 is SASEGT. CDR3 in DNA: TGTGCCAGCATTCCCCGGGACGGTCTTATGAAGCAGCCCCAGCATTTT. Its translation is CASIPRDGLMKQPQHF.

Concerning this clonotype: The junction differs from germline at one of its ends, possibly a read error. The chain recombines TRBV20-1 with TRBJ2-1; D is perhaps TRBD1 or TRBD2 (5 bases each). Germline V gene lookup returns CDR1 DFQATT and CDR2 SNEGSKA (reference sequence). This CDR3 is 14 amino acids long. The CDR3 sequence: CSATSLGTVDEQLF. The CDR3 bases are TGCAGTGCTACTAGCCTGGGGACCGTGGATGAGCAGTTATTC.

The sample holds a few counts of this clonotype. This chain uses TRBV28 with TRBJ1-5; D is unresolved. CDR1 is MDHEN, CDR2 SYDVKM, per germline. V lost 6 bases, J lost 4 bases, and 4 bases lay in between. There are 11 residues in the CDR3. As DNA, the CDR3 is TGTGCCAGCAGCCAAAATCAGCCCCAGCATTTT. Its protein product is CASSQNQPQHF.